These 25 T cell receptor beta chains came from one sample sequenced in a study of STAT3 mutations in large granular lymphocyte leukemia. Study-wide findings and caveats: Every T-LGLL patient had at least one immunodominant TCRbeta clonotype.

Only in-frame clones appear in the TCRdb table, and some are missing; sequencing was by immunoSEQ multiplex PCR. The sample has approximately 8,400 clones, about 92% seen once; the top ten hold about 66%. Their specific antigens are unknown. The sequenced sample consisted of peripheral blood mononuclear cells. These receptors all come from a man aged 55 to 70 with T-cell large granular lymphocyte leukemia. Some clones in this sample may be carry-over from other donors' samples.

Regarding this clone: Additional DNA sequences in this sample encode the identical CDR3. The chain joins TRBV7-9 to TRBJ2-7; D is unclear. The CDR3 extends over 12 amino acids. From germline, CDR1 is SEHNR and CDR2 FQNEAQ (reference sequence). Trimming took off 9 bases at V and 0 bases at J, with 9 bases between the two ends. In DNA, the CDR3 is TGTGCCAGTGGAGATGGCTCCTACGAGCAGTACTTC. It yields the protein CASGDGSYEQYF. Full variable domain (rest looked up from reference TRBV7-9 and TRBJ2-7): DTGVSQNPRHKITKRGQNVTFRCDPISEHNRLYWYRQTLGQGPEFLTYFQNEAQLEKSRLLSDRFSAERPKGSFSTLEIQRTEQGDSAMYLCASGDGSYEQYFGPGTRLTVT.

This clone was found a few times. The V gene is TRBV5-1, the J gene TRBJ1-1; TRBD1 aligns across 7 bases. V was clipped by 2 bases and J by 3 bases; unmatched bases: 4. Germline values: CDR1 SGHRS, CDR2 YFSETQ. The CDR3 has 14 residues. CDR3 sequence: CASSFSGTDTEAFF. The DNA for the CDR3 is TGCGCCAGCAGCTTCTCTGGGACAGACACTGAAGCTTTCTTT.

The rearrangement uses TRBV7-9 and TRBJ1-5; 7 nucleotides agree with TRBD1. Germline trimming cut 4 bases from V and 0 bases from J; bases unmatched to any gene: 12. CDR1 is SEHNR and CDR2 is FQNEAQ in the germline V gene (reference sequence). This CDR3 is built from 18 residues. The CDR3 coding sequence is TGTGCCAGCAGCTCATCTTGGGACAGCGAAACTAGCAATCAGCCCCAGCATTTT. This encodes CASSSSWDSETSNQPQHF.

The chain joins TRBV18 to TRBJ1-1; D is unresolved. This CDR3 spans 12 amino acids. The V and J ends lost 2 bases and 10 bases respectively, with 11 bases between them. Germline loops: CDR1 KGHSH, CDR2 LQKENI. The DNA of the CDR3 is TGTGCCAGCTCACCAGGCCCGTCGGCAGCTTTCTTT. Its translation is CASSPGPSAAFF.

The chain uses TRBV19 and TRBJ2-3; 11 positions match TRBD2. Per the germline V gene, CDR1 is LNHDA and CDR2 is SQIVND (reference sequence). The CDR3 spans 15 residues. The trim removed 3 bases at V and 2 bases at J, leaving 1 base unmatched. The CDR3 region is CASSMGLADTDTQYF. DNA of the CDR3: TGTGCCAGTAGTATGGGACTAGCGGACACAGATACGCAGTATTTT.

CDR3 loop: CASSLGAGLYEQYF. The CDR3 DNA follows: TGTGCCAGCAGCTTAGGGGCGGGGCTCTACGAGCAGTACTTC. The chain carries TRBV5-6 and TRBJ2-7; a weak D match, TRBD2 (6 bases). CDR1 is SGHDT, CDR2 YYEEEE, per germline. The CDR3 is 14 amino acids. Between the trimmed V and J ends, which lost 2 bases and 3 bases, there was a span of 12 bases.

The chain has TRBV6-1 and TRBJ2-7, with D perhaps TRBD2 (5 bases). CDR3 length: 12 residues. Trimming shortened V by 5 bases and J by 2 bases, and 7 bases separated the two germline ends. CDR1 MNHNS and CDR2 SASEGT come from the germline V gene. CDR3 residues: CASSSGAYEQYF. The CDR3 nucleotides are TGTGCCAGCAGTAGCGGCGCCTACGAGCAGTACTTC.

The chain employs TRBV9 and TRBJ2-2; 12 bases fit TRBD2. The CDR3 has 17 amino acids. V was pared by 0 bases and J by 5 bases, with 5 bases of the junction left unmatched. CDR1 SGDLS and CDR2 YYNGEE come from the germline V gene. In DNA form, the CDR3 reads TGTGCCAGCAGCGTAGCACTAGCGGGAGGAGTTACCGGGGAGCTGTTTTTT. Translating it yields CASSVALAGGVTGELFF. Based on the CDR3 plus reference TRBV9 and TRBJ2-2, the full variable domain is DSGVTQTPKHLITATGQRVTLRCSPRSGDLSVYWYQQSLDQGLQFLIQYYNGEERAKGNILERFSAQQFPDLHSELNLSSLELGDSALYFCASSVALAGGVTGELFFGEGSRLTVL.

Points on this clone: At one end the junction does not follow the germline gene, possibly because of a read error. V and J are TRBV28 and TRBJ1-6; D uncertain. CDR1 MDHEN and CDR2 SYDVKM come from the germline V gene. The CDR3 runs 12 residues. The CDR3 DNA follows: TGTGCCAGCAGTTTACCCCGCGGGCCGCTGCTTTTT. Amino acids: CASSLPRGPLLF.

The chain couples TRBV7-2 to TRBJ2-3; unclear D gene. Germline V gives CDR1 SGHTA, CDR2 FQGNSA. The CDR3 contains 15 residues. With 2 bases removed from V and 0 bases from J, the gap between germline ends came to 9 bases. CDR3 loop: CASSLNTASTDTQYF. The CDR3 DNA reads as TGTGCCAGCAGCTTAAACACCGCTAGCACAGATACGCAGTATTTT.

The genes are TRBV28 and TRBJ1-5; the D is unclear. The CDR3 consists of 14 residues. V lost 8 bases to trimming and J lost 0 bases, with 11 bases between them. Germline V gene data show CDR1 as MDHEN and CDR2 as SYDVKM. The CDR3 DNA reads TGTGCCAGCCTTCGGGCACCTAGCAATCAGCCCCAGCATTTT. Translating gives CASLRAPSNQPQHF.

V and J are TRBV30 and TRBJ1-1; TRBD1 is a possible D gene (6 bases). The germline V gene encodes CDR1 GTSNPN and CDR2 SVGIG (reference sequence). Between the trimmed V and J ends, which lost 1 base and 3 bases, there was a span of 12 bases. The CDR3 covers 14 residues. In DNA, the CDR3 is TGTGCCTGGAGTGAAACAGGGCGGTACACTGAAGCTTTCTTT. Translation gives CAWSETGRYTEAFF. Supplemented by reference TRBV30 and TRBJ1-1, the full variable domain reads SQTIHQWPATLVQPVGSPLSLECTVEGTSNPNLYWYRQAAGRGLQLLFYSVGIGQISSEVPQNLSASRPQDRQFILSSKKLLLSDSGFYLCAWSETGRYTEAFFGQGTRLTVV.

The chain links TRBV6-1 to TRBJ1-5, with 8 nucleotides matching TRBD1. This CDR3 is built from 15 residues. V lost 2 bases, J lost 4 bases, and 4 bases stayed unmatched. The germline gives CDR1 MNHNS, CDR2 SASEGT. The DNA of the CDR3 is TGTGCCAGCAGTGAATCAGGGGGCTTGAATCAGCCCCAGCATTTT. Translating gives CASSESGGLNQPQHF.

The chain combines TRBV5-1 with TRBJ2-3; 7 nucleotides align to TRBD2. This CDR3 contains 17 residues. The germline V gene encodes CDR1 SGHRS and CDR2 YFSETQ. V was pared by 2 bases and J by 3 bases, with 12 bases of the junction left unmatched. As DNA, the CDR3 is TGCGCCAGCAGCTTAAAGTGGCGGGAGATGGGGACAGATACGCAGTATTTT. This sequence encodes CASSLKWREMGTDTQYF.

The chain employs TRBV5-5 and TRBJ2-1, with D possibly being TRBD2 (6 bases). The germline V gene has CDR1 SGHKS and CDR2 YYEKEE (reference sequence). CDR3 length: 17 residues. Trimming stripped 4 bases from V and 9 bases from J, with 26 bases between. CDR3 loop: CASSRLGTPMERGEQFF. The CDR3 nucleotides read TGTGCCAGCAGCCGGTTAGGGACTCCGATGGAAAGGGGTGAGCAGTTCTTC.

The chain is built from TRBV27 and TRBJ1-5; D gene unclear. Germline V lookup: CDR1 MNHEY, CDR2 SMNVEV (reference sequence). The CDR3 runs to 12 residues. V was clipped by 4 bases and J by 3 bases, with 4 bases between them. Here the CDR3 reads CASSYINQPQHF. The CDR3 nucleotides read TGTGCCAGCAGTTATATCAATCAGCCCCAGCATTTT.

The rearrangement links TRBV5-6 to TRBJ2-2, with 11 positions matching TRBD2. V dropped 4 bases and J dropped 0; count of bases not matched to a gene: 11. The CDR3 consists of 19 residues. Germline V gene sequence: CDR1 SGHDT, CDR2 YYEEEE. CDR3 DNA: TGTGCCAGCAGCAGGAGGACTAGCGGGCCGTTCGCGAACACCGGGGAGCTGTTTTTT. As protein: CASSRRTSGPFANTGELFF.

The V gene is TRBV18, the J gene TRBJ1-5, with TRBD1 matching 12 bases. The junction had 6 bases not matched to a gene; V was cut back by 5 bases and J by 7 bases. Germline V gene data show CDR1 as KGHSH and CDR2 as LQKENI. The CDR3 has 15 residues. CDR3 sequence (DNA): TGTGCCAGCTCATCCGGGACAGGGGGCGGACAGCCCCAGCATTTT. Encoded protein: CASSSGTGGGQPQHF.

This clone was found once. This chain uses TRBV25-1 with TRBJ1-4; D unclear. The CDR3 covers 11 residues. Trimming pared 6 bases from V and 5 bases from J, leaving 4 bases between. Germline assignment: CDR1 MGHDK and CDR2 SYGVNS. This chain's CDR3 is CASRLNEKLFF. DNA for the CDR3: TGTGCCAGCAGGCTAAATGAAAAACTGTTTTTT. Looking up the rest from reference TRBV25-1 and TRBJ1-4 gives the full variable domain: EADIYQTPRYLVIGTGKKITLECSQTMGHDKMYWYQQDPGMELHLIHYSYGVNSTEKGDLSSESTVSRIRTEHFPLTLESARPSHTSQYLCASRLNEKLFFGSGTQLSVL.

The chain carries TRBV29-1 and TRBJ2-7; D unclear. V was cut by 6 bases and J by 7 bases, with 13 bases left in between. In germline, CDR1 is SQVTM, CDR2 ANQGSEA. The CDR3 has 11 amino acids. CDR3: CSVGQAREQYF. As DNA, the CDR3 is TGCAGCGTCGGCCAGGCGCGGGAGCAGTACTTC.

The chain uses TRBV28 and TRBJ1-2; weak D call: TRBD1 (6 bases). The V gene lost 6 bases and the J gene lost 8 bases, with 22 bases spanning the gap. Germline V lookup: CDR1 MDHEN, CDR2 SYDVKM. The CDR3 extends over 15 amino acids. The CDR3 DNA reads as TGTGCCAGCAGCAATGGAGATCGGGGGGGGCTAGGCTACACCTTC. Translating it yields CASSNGDRGGLGYTF.

The V and J genes are TRBV29-1 and TRBJ2-2; D remains unclear. V gave up 7 bases and J gave up 0 bases, with 9 bases separating them. The CDR3 totals 13 residues. The germline CDR1 and CDR2 sequences are SQVTM and ANQGSEA. DNA of the CDR3: TGCAGCGCATCGTTGGCGAACACCGGGGAGCTGTTTTTT. Amino acids: CSASLANTGELFF.

The sample holds one count of this clone. The rearrangement joins TRBV18 to TRBJ1-1, with TRBD1 identical over 7 bases. V shed 0 bases, J shed 2 bases, and the junction held 3 bases outside the gene matches. CDR1 and CDR2 (germline): KGHSH, LQKENI. This CDR3 contains 15 residues. The chain's CDR3 is CASSPPGGGNTEAFF. CDR3 sequence (DNA): TGTGCCAGCTCACCACCTGGAGGGGGCAACACTGAAGCTTTCTTT.

The rearrangement joins TRBV2 to TRBJ1-5; no clear D gene. From germline, CDR1 is SNHLY and CDR2 FYNNEI. This CDR3 spans 14 amino acids. V gave up 11 bases and J gave up 3 bases, with 17 bases separating them. CDR3 in DNA: TGTGCCTCAAGACACCGCCTTATCAATCAGCCCCAGCATTTT. Translated: CASRHRLINQPQHF.

This chain connects TRBV4-3 to TRBJ2-3; D is perhaps TRBD2 (5 bases). CDR1 and CDR2 (germline): LGHNA, YSLEER. The CDR3 loop spans 16 amino acids. The V gene lost 3 bases and the J gene lost 0 bases, with 13 bases spanning the gap. This chain's CDR3 is CASSQLGEPSTDTQYF. The CDR3, as DNA: TGCGCCAGCAGCCAGTTGGGAGAACCCAGCACAGATACGCAGTATTTT.